These 17 T cell receptor beta chains originate from one sample sequenced in a study of blood T cell repertoires in COVID-19 (dated by TCRdb to about 2020). The library was generated by the immunoSEQ multiplex PCR assay. TCRdb took over this immuneACCESS table, retaining in-frame rearrangements with V and J assigned. Such tables are incomplete; in checked studies, under half of the missing clones stem from an unresolved V gene, and the remainder is unexplained. The sample records some 270,000 clones, approximately 90% of which are singletons. Of the sample, approximately 4% falls within the top ten clones. Material for sequencing was PBMCs or T cells enriched from blood (not recorded which). The receptors come from a woman aged 25 to 39 with acute COVID-19.

The rearrangement links TRBV10-3 to TRBJ2-3, with 9 bases fitting TRBD2. The CDR3 runs 23 residues. J was trimmed by 6 bases and V by 3 bases; bases with no gene match: 31. In germline, CDR1 is ENHRY, CDR2 SYGVKD. CDR3 residues: CAISDGLSSLLTSGIQVGDTQYF. The CDR3 DNA reads as TGTGCCATCAGTGATGGGCTGTCATCCCTACTGACTAGCGGTATTCAGGTAGGGGATACGCAGTATTTT.

A note on this clone: Other nucleotide sequences in the sample specify the same CDR3. For the CDR3, the DNA is TGTGCCAGCAGGTCCGGACAGTCCTACGAGCAGTACTTC. It yields the protein CASRSGQSYEQYF. The gene calls are TRBV28 and TRBJ2-7; TRBD1 might be the D (6 bases). The V end lost 6 bases, the J end lost 1 base, and 10 bases lay between the germline ends. This CDR3 contains 13 residues. Germline V gives CDR1 MDHEN, CDR2 SYDVKM.

The chain is built from TRBV30 and TRBJ2-7; 12 nucleotides line up with TRBD2. The CDR3 length is 13 residues. The trim removed 4 bases at V and 5 bases at J, leaving 3 bases unmatched. CDR1 is GTSNPN and CDR2 is SVGIG in the germline V gene (reference sequence). CDR3 DNA sequence: TGTGCCTGGAACAGACTAGCGGGAGACGAGCAGTACTTC. This gives the protein CAWNRLAGDEQYF.

The chain uses TRBV5-1 and TRBJ1-1; D call uncertain. Germline V gives CDR1 SGHRS, CDR2 YFSETQ. V lost 4 bases, J lost 6 bases, and 13 bases lay in between. The CDR3 is made up of 13 amino acids. DNA of the CDR3: TGCGCCAGCAGCGCACGAGGAGAGGCTGAAGCTTTCTTT. Its protein is CASSARGEAEAFF. The full variable domain, with the rest looked up from reference TRBV5-1 and TRBJ1-1, is KAGVTQTPRYLIKTRGQQVTLSCSPISGHRSVSWYQQTPGQGLQFLFEYFSETQRNKGNFPGRFSGRQFSNSRSEMNVSTLELGDSALYLCASSARGEAEAFFGQGTRLTVV.

The rearrangement links TRBV5-4 to TRBJ2-1; 11 positions match TRBD2. Germline trimming cut 2 bases from V and 5 bases from J; bases unmatched to any gene: 9. The germline gives CDR1 SGHNT, CDR2 YYREEE (reference sequence). The CDR3 totals 17 residues. In nucleotides, the CDR3 is TGTGCCAGCAGCTTCACCATCACTAGCGGGAGAGACAATGAGCAGTTCTTC. The encoded protein is CASSFTITSGRDNEQFF.

This clone was picked up a small number of times. The gene calls are TRBV28 and TRBJ1-2; tentatively, D is TRBD1 (6 bases). The CDR3 runs to 13 residues. Germline V gives CDR1 MDHEN, CDR2 SYDVKM. V was shortened by 5 bases and J by 8 bases, with 15 bases between the two germline ends. CDR3 in DNA: TGTGCCAGCAGTCAACAGGGACGGGGAGGCTACACCTTC. The encoded protein is CASSQQGRGGYTF.

The chain has TRBV11-2 and TRBJ2-1, with 7 bases aligning to TRBD2. Germline CDR1 reads SGHAT; CDR2 reads FQNNGV. The CDR3 contains 18 residues. V shed 0 bases, J shed 6 bases, and the junction held 14 bases outside the gene matches. In DNA form, the CDR3 reads TGTGCCAGCAGCTTAGACGCTAGCGGCCCACAGAGGGCCAATGAGCAGTTCTTC. This encodes CASSLDASGPQRANEQFF.

CDR3 bases: TGTGCCAGCAGGGAGGGGTCCCAAGAGACCCAGTACTTC. It translates to CASREGSQETQYF. This chain links TRBV2 with TRBJ2-5; weak D call: TRBD2 (6 bases). V gave up 6 bases and J gave up 1 base, with 9 bases separating them. CDR1 is SNHLY, CDR2 FYNNEI, per germline. There are 13 residues in the CDR3. The complete variable domain, with remaining parts taken from reference TRBV2 and TRBJ2-5, reads EPEVTQTPSHQVTQMGQEVILRCVPISNHLYFYWYRQILGQKVEFLVSFYNNEISEKSEIFDDQFSVERPDGSNFTLKIRSTKLEDSAMYFCASREGSQETQYFGPGTRLLVL.

V is TRBV10-2 and J is TRBJ2-5, with 14 bases lining up with TRBD2. Germline trimming cut 6 bases from V and 2 bases from J; bases unmatched to any gene: 11. The CDR3 sequence is 18 residues long. Germline values: CDR1 WSHSY, CDR2 SAAADI. Here the CDR3 DNA reads TGCGCCAGCAGAGAAGGACTAGCGGGAGGCGCGGGGCAAGAGACCCAGTACTTC. Its protein product is CASREGLAGGAGQETQYF.

The chain recombines TRBV5-1 with TRBJ1-3, with 8 nucleotides matching TRBD1. V shed 4 bases, J shed 1 base, and the junction held 10 bases outside the gene matches. Germline assignment: CDR1 SGHRS and CDR2 YFSETQ. The CDR3 is made up of 17 amino acids. In DNA form, the CDR3 reads TGCGCCAGCAGCCCCTCCGGTGGACAGGGTTCTGGAAACACCATATATTTT. Translation: CASSPSGGQGSGNTIYF. Looking up the rest from reference TRBV5-1 and TRBJ1-3 gives the full variable domain: KAGVTQTPRYLIKTRGQQVTLSCSPISGHRSVSWYQQTPGQGLQFLFEYFSETQRNKGNFPGRFSGRQFSNSRSEMNVSTLELGDSALYLCASSPSGGQGSGNTIYFGEGSWLTVV.

This sequence joins TRBV27 and TRBJ1-6, with D perhaps TRBD1 (5 bases). The germline gives CDR1 MNHEY, CDR2 SMNVEV (reference sequence). The CDR3 sequence is 15 residues long. Trimming cost V 2 bases and J 5 bases, with 10 bases left between them. DNA for the CDR3: TGTGCCAGCAGTTTAGTAGGGGTGGATAATTCACCCCTCCACTTT. Its translation: CASSLVGVDNSPLHF.

The rearrangement uses TRBV9 and TRBJ2-2; TRBD2 matches 10 bases. CDR3 length: 16 amino acids. Unmatched junction bases numbered 3, after V lost 4 bases and J lost 0 bases. The germline V gene encodes CDR1 SGDLS and CDR2 YYNGEE. CDR3 in DNA: TGTGCCAGCAGCCGTGGACTAGCGGCGAACACCGGGGAGCTGTTTTTT. Protein sequence: CASSRGLAANTGELFF. The full variable domain, in which reference TRBV9 and TRBJ2-2 provide the parts outside the CDR3, is DSGVTQTPKHLITATGQRVTLRCSPRSGDLSVYWYQQSLDQGLQFLIQYYNGEERAKGNILERFSAQQFPDLHSELNLSSLELGDSALYFCASSRGLAANTGELFFGEGSRLTVL.

The V gene is TRBV27, the J gene TRBJ2-3; D not certain. Germline CDR1 reads MNHEY; CDR2 reads SMNVEV (reference sequence). Between the trimmed V and J ends, which lost 3 bases and 6 bases, there was a span of 4 bases. This CDR3 is built from 11 residues. CDR3 DNA: TGTGCCAGCAGTTTGGAGGATACGCAGTATTTT. The encoded protein is CASSLEDTQYF.

The chain employs TRBV4-1 and TRBJ2-1; D is uncertain. This CDR3 is built from 14 residues. Germline CDR1 is MGHRA and CDR2 is YSYEKL. Trimming took 8 bases from V and 0 from J, leaving 11 bases between them. CDR3: CASAELSSYNEQFF. In DNA, the CDR3 is TGCGCCAGCGCGGAGCTCAGCTCCTACAATGAGCAGTTCTTC.

CDR3 sequence: CASSPGTPGINTEAFF. Written as DNA, the CDR3 is TGTGCCAGCTCACCAGGTACCCCGGGAATAAACACTGAAGCTTTCTTT. The V call is TRBV18, the J call TRBJ1-1, with D hard to call. This CDR3 is 16 amino acids long. V lost 2 bases, J lost 2 bases, and 15 bases lay in between. Germline V lookup: CDR1 KGHSH, CDR2 LQKENI.

This clone was recorded once. The genes are TRBV14 and TRBJ2-1; D not certain. Trimming pared 4 bases from V and 7 bases from J, leaving 5 bases between. The length of the CDR3 is 11 residues. CDR1 and CDR2 from the germline V gene are SGHDN and FVKESK. The CDR3 bases are TGTGCCAGCAGCCTATATAATGAGCAGTTCTTC. As protein: CASSLYNEQFF.

This chain connects TRBV5-1 to TRBJ2-7, with D possibly TRBD1 on 6 matching bases. This CDR3 has 15 amino acids. Germline assignment: CDR1 SGHRS and CDR2 YFSETQ. Trimming cost V 7 bases and J 2 bases, with 19 bases left between them. DNA of the CDR3: TGCGCCAGCGGGCCGGGACACCAAACTACCTACGAGCAGTACTTC. Translation: CASGPGHQTTYEQYF.